The 15 T cell receptor beta chains presented below share a single source sample, sequenced in a study of blood T cell repertoires in COVID-19. Clones were sequenced by immunoSEQ multiplex PCR, and TCRdb holds only the in-frame ones, with some missing. The table has 120,000 to 150,000 clones, around 79% seen once. The sequenced material came from peripheral blood. Source of these receptors: a man aged 60 to 69 with acute or convalescent COVID-19.

The chain couples TRBV19 to TRBJ1-5, with D tentatively TRBD1 (5 bases). Germline values: CDR1 LNHDA, CDR2 SQIVND (reference sequence). Trimming took 5 bases from V and 3 from J, leaving 8 bases between them. The CDR3 consists of 13 residues. Here the CDR3 reads CASSVDTNQPQHF. DNA of the CDR3: TGTGCCAGTAGTGTGGACACCAATCAGCCCCAGCATTTT.

The chain couples TRBV15 to TRBJ2-1, with TRBD2 as a possible D gene (6 bases). The CDR3 is 15 residues long. The germline CDR1 and CDR2 sequences are LNHNV and YYDKDF (reference sequence). Trimming left V 1 base short and J 5 bases short, with 12 bases between. CDR3 amino acids: CATSRGPPSDNEQFF. CDR3 nucleotide sequence: TGTGCCACCAGCAGAGGGCCCCCTAGCGACAATGAGCAGTTCTTC.

The CDR3 DNA sequence: TGTGCCAGTAGTATAGTAAGCCTAGCGGGAGGGAAGGCCTACAATGAGCAGTTCTTC. Protein: CASSIVSLAGGKAYNEQFF. The gene calls are TRBV19 and TRBJ2-1; 12 bases align to TRBD2. CDR3 length equals 19 residues. V lost 1 base, J lost 2 bases, and 9 bases stayed unmatched. Germline V lookup: CDR1 LNHDA, CDR2 SQIVND (reference sequence). Full variable domain (remainder filled in from reference TRBV19 and TRBJ2-1): DGGITQSPKYLFRKEGQNVTLSCEQNLNHDAMYWYRQDPGQGLRLIYYSQIVNDFQKGDIAEGYSVSREKKESFPLTVTSAQKNPTAFYLCASSIVSLAGGKAYNEQFFGPGTRLTVL.

This chain uses TRBV6-5 with TRBJ2-2; D is perhaps TRBD2 (5 bases). Germline CDR1 MNHEY, CDR2 SVGAGI. This CDR3 is 15 amino acids long. Trimming cost V 4 bases and J 4 bases, with 13 bases left between them. The CDR3 is CASSSRASGTGELFF. The CDR3, as DNA: TGTGCCAGCAGTTCGAGAGCGAGCGGCACCGGGGAGCTGTTTTTT.

The chain joins TRBV27 to TRBJ1-5, with D perhaps TRBD1 (5 bases). Trimming cost V 5 bases and J 0 bases, with 17 bases left between them. The CDR3 is 17 amino acids. Germline V gene lookup returns CDR1 MNHEY and CDR2 SMNVEV (reference sequence). CDR3 residues: CASSPRGLDYSNQPQHF. The CDR3, as DNA: TGTGCCAGCAGTCCAAGGGGTTTGGATTATAGCAATCAGCCCCAGCATTTT.

With regard to this clone: Because the CDR3's place on the DNA is in doubt, the DNA is left out and the CDR3 is given as listed by TCRdb. The CDR3 reads CASSSSDRAVTGANVLTF. The rearrangement uses TRBV27 and TRBJ2-6; the table's D call, TRBD1, was not checked against the DNA. The germline CDR1 and CDR2 sequences are MNHEY and SMNVEV (reference sequence). The CDR3 contains 18 residues when both ends are counted.

The J gene is TRBJ2-1, the V gene TRBV10-1; 10 positions match TRBD2. The germline V gene encodes CDR1 WNHNN and CDR2 SYGVQD (reference sequence). CDR3 length: 19 residues. V trimming: 4 bases; J trimming: 0 bases; junction bases outside the gene matches: 12. The CDR3 DNA is TGCGCCAGCAGTGGTTTGACTAGCGGGCTTCTCTTCTCCTACAATGAGCAGTTCTTC. It yields the protein CASSGLTSGLLFSYNEQFF.

This clone was seen ten or more times. The chain joins TRBV6-5 to TRBJ2-2, with a weak D call TRBD2 (5 bases). Trimming took 10 bases from V and 1 from J, leaving 7 bases between them. This CDR3 contains 12 residues. The germline CDR1 and CDR2 sequences are MNHEY and SVGAGI. The CDR3 bases are TGTGCCACCGAGGGGAACACCGGGGAGCTGTTTTTT. Translated: CATEGNTGELFF.

This clone has just a few counts. The chain joins TRBV28 to TRBJ1-1; D ambiguous. Germline CDR1 reads MDHEN; CDR2 reads SYDVKM. V was trimmed by 8 bases and J by 10 bases, leaving 14 bases between them. The CDR3 sequence is 11 residues long. The CDR3 DNA reads TGTGCCAGCCGGGAGGAGGAGGTAGCTTTCTTT. The encoded protein is CASREEEVAFF.

V gene TRBV7-2 combines with J gene TRBJ2-1, with 10 bases matching TRBD2. With V trimmed by 1 base and J by 9 bases, 6 bases remained unmatched. CDR1 SGHTA and CDR2 FQGNSA come from the germline V gene. The CDR3 spans 15 residues. The CDR3 coding sequence is TGTGCCAGCAGCTTAGAGAGCGGGAGGGCCTCTGAGCAGTTCTTC. It codes for CASSLESGRASEQFF.

The chain has TRBV28 and TRBJ2-7; perhaps TRBD1 as D (5 bases). V lost 7 bases, J lost 1 base, and 11 bases lay in between. CDR1 is MDHEN and CDR2 is SYDVKM in the germline V gene. The CDR3 is 13 amino acids. The CDR3 sequence is CASKDSSSYEQYF. DNA of the CDR3: TGTGCCAGCAAAGACAGTAGTTCCTACGAGCAGTACTTC.

The genes are TRBV9 and TRBJ2-2, with TRBD2 as a possible D gene (6 bases). Germline V gene data show CDR1 as SGDLS and CDR2 as YYNGEE. The CDR3 runs to 16 residues. With 2 bases removed from V and 2 bases from J, the gap between germline ends came to 13 bases. This CDR3 reads CASSVGVGGNTGELFF. Here the CDR3 DNA reads TGTGCCAGCAGCGTGGGGGTCGGGGGAAACACCGGGGAGCTGTTTTTT.

This clone has only a few counts. CDR3 bases: TGTGCCAGTAGTAGCTGGACAGGGGGAAACATTCAGTACTTC. Amino acids: CASSSWTGGNIQYF. The V call is TRBV19, the J call TRBJ2-4; 10 bases are shared with TRBD1. J gave up 6 bases and V 4 bases, and 3 bases lay outside the gene matches. Germline V lookup: CDR1 LNHDA, CDR2 SQIVND (reference sequence). There are 14 residues in the CDR3.

The chain is built from TRBV7-9 and TRBJ2-1; D remains unclear. The CDR3 is 13 amino acids. V gave up 1 base and J gave up 13 bases, with 14 bases separating them. The germline CDR1 and CDR2 sequences are SEHNR and FQNEAQ (reference sequence). CDR3 sequence (DNA): TGTGCCAGCAGCTTAGTGAGCCCCCCGCCACAGTTCTTC. It codes for CASSLVSPPPQFF.

The CDR3 coding sequence is TGTGCCAGCAGCCAAACAGGGACCAATGGCTACACCTTC. Translated, it gives CASSQTGTNGYTF. The V and J genes are TRBV3-1 (or the pseudogene TRBV3-2) and TRBJ1-2; D might be TRBD1 (6 bases). With 2 bases removed from V and 6 bases from J, the gap between germline ends came to 10 bases. The CDR3 totals 13 residues. Germline lookup yields CDR1 LGHDT and CDR2 YNNKEL (reference sequence).